This T cell receptor beta chain was captured in a study of shared clonotypes between healthy human individuals. The overall study: Each donor's CD8 memory used one plate, CD8 naive two, each CD4 subset three.

The repertoire was sequenced with immunoSEQ multiplex PCR; TCRdb's copy has only in-frame clones and lacks some. Here the sample spans roughly 2 million clones, around 95% being singletons. CDR1 and CDR2 from the germline V gene are MNHNY and SVGAGI (reference sequence). Trimming left V 8 bases short and J 4 bases short, with 9 bases between. The CDR3 length is 12 residues. The rearrangement joins TRBV6-6 to TRBJ1-3; no reliable D call. The sequence was collected from a man between 18 and 35 years old in good health. Sequenced: naive CD4+ T cells sorted from blood. The sample's subset: CD45RA+ positively selected. The CDR3 region has the DNA TGTGCCAGCGGGGAGTCCGGAAACACCATATATTTT. Residues: CASGESGNTIYF.